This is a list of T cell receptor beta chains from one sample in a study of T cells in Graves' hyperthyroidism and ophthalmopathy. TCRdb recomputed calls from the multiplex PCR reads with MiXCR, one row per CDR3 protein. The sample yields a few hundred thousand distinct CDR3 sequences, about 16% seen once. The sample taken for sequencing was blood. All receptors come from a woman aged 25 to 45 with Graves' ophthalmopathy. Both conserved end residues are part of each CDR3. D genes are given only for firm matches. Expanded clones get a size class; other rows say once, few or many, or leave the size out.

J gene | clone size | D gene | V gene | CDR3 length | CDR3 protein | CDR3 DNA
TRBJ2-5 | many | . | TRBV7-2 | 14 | CASSEPWGQETQYF | TGTGCCAGCAGTGAGCCGTGGGGGCAAGAGACCCAGTACTTC
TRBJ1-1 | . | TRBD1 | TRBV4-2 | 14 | CASSQGGGSAEAFF | TGTGCCAGCAGCCAAGGAGGGGGCAGCGCTGAAGCTTTCTTT
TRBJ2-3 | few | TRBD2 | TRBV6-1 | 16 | CASSPRASGGTDTQYF | TGTGCCAGCAGTCCCCGGGCTAGCGGAGGCACAGATACGCAGTATTTT
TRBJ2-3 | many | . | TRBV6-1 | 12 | CASRGTLFTQYF | TGTGCCAGCAGGGGGACTCTTTTTACGCAGTATTTT
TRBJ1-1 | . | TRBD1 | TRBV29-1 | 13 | CSGTGTENTEAFF | TGCAGCGGAACCGGGACAGAAAACACTGAAGCTTTCTTT
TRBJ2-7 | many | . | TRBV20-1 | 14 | CSARAGVATYEQYF | TGCAGTGCTAGGGCCGGGGTGGCGACATACGAGCAGTACTTC
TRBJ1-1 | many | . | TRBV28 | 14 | CASSLQGLDTEAFF | TGTGCCAGCAGTTTACAGGGCTTGGACACTGAAGCTTTCTTT
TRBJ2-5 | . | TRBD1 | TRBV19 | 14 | CASSTRQGWETQYF | TGTGCCAGTAGTACCCGACAGGGTTGGGAGACCCAGTACTTC
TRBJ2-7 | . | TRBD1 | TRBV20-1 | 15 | CSASATETGGDEQYF | TGCAGTGCTAGTGCGACCGAGACAGGGGGCGACGAGCAGTACTTC
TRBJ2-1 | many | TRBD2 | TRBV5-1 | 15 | CASSLDLTSGSNKFF | TGCGCCAGCAGCTTGGACCTAACTAGCGGGAGCAATAAGTTCTTC
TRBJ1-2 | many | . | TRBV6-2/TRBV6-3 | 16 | CASSYSRQDNNYGYTF | TGTGCCAGCAGTTACTCAAGACAGGATAATAACTATGGCTACACCTTC
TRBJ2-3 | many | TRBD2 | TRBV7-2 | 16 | CASSLSRLAGGDTQYF | TGTGCCAGCAGCTTAAGTAGACTCGCGGGAGGAGATACGCAGTATTTT
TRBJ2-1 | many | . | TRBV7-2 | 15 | CASSSRQESYNEQFF | TGTGCCAGCAGCTCTAGACAGGAGTCCTACAATGAGCAGTTCTTC
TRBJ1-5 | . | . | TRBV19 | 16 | CASSGRLWSSNQPQHF | TGTGCCAGTAGTGGCCGGCTTTGGAGTAGCAATCAGCCCCAGCATTTT
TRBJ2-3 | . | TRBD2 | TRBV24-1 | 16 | CATSDLGTSGSYTQYF | TGTGCCACCAGTGACCTCGGGACTAGCGGGAGTTATACGCAGTATTTT
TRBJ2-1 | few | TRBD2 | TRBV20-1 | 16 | CSATDPLLAGVDQQFF | TGCAGTGCTACAGACCCCCTACTAGCGGGAGTCGACCAGCAGTTCTTC
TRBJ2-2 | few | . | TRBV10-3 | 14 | CAIRAGKNTGELFF | TGTGCCATCAGGGCGGGTAAAAACACCGGGGAGCTGTTTTTT
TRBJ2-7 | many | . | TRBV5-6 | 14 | CASRLRDGSYEQYF | TGTGCCAGCAGACTCCGGGACGGCTCCTACGAGCAGTACTTC
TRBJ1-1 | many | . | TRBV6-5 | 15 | CASSYGLLMNTEAFF | TGTGCCAGCAGTTACGGACTCCTGATGAACACTGAAGCTTTCTTT
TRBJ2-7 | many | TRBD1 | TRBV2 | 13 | CASSVRQGYEQYF | TGTGCCAGCAGTGTGAGACAGGGATACGAGCAGTACTTC
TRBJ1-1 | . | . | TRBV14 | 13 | CASSHNRNTEAFF | TGTGCCAGCAGCCACAACAGGAACACTGAAGCTTTCTTT
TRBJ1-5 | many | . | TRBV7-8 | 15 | CASSLVEQSNQPQHF | TGTGCCAGCAGCTTAGTCGAGCAGAGCAATCAGCCCCAGCATTTT
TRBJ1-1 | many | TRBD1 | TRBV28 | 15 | CASSLSRGPGTEAFF | TGTGCCAGCAGTTTAAGCAGGGGGCCGGGGACTGAAGCTTTCTTT
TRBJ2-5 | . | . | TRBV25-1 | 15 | CASSEPGTTWATQYF | TGTGCCAGCAGTGAACCCGGGACCACATGGGCGACCCAGTACTTC
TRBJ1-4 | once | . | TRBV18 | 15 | CASSPAAGSIEKLFF | TGTGCCAGCTCACCTGCCGCAGGGAGTATTGAAAAACTGTTTTTT
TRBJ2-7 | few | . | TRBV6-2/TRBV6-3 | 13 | CASDRDDSYEQYF | TGTGCCAGTGACCGAGACGACTCCTACGAGCAGTACTTC
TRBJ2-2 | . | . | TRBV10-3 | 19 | CAISESNHPSAGGYGELFF | TGTGCCATCAGTGAGTCGAATCACCCCAGCGCTGGGGGGTACGGGGAGCTGTTTTTT
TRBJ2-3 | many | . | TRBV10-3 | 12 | CAISDTLDTQYF | TGTGCCATCAGTGACACGCTCGATACGCAGTATTTT
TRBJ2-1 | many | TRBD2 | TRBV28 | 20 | CASSPHPGSSGAASYNEQFF | TGTGCCAGCAGCCCCCACCCCGGCTCTAGCGGAGCGGCCTCCTACAATGAGCAGTTCTTC
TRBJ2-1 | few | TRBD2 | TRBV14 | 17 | CASSQETSGRSKLQQFF | TGTGCCAGCAGCCAGGAGACTAGCGGGAGGTCGAAGCTTCAGCAGTTCTTC
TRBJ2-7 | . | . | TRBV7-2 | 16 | CASSLGRRLGRYEQYF | TGTGCCAGCAGCTTAGGACGGAGGCTGGGTCGTTACGAGCAGTACTTC
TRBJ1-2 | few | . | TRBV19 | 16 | CASTNFGGGINYGYTF | TGTGCCAGTACCAATTTCGGCGGGGGGATCAACTATGGCTACACCTTC
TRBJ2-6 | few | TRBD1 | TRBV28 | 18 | CASRLARTGVSGANVLTF | TGTGCCAGCAGACTCGCCCGGACAGGGGTATCTGGGGCCAACGTCCTGACTTTC
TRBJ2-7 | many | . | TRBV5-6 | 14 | CASLTRQSPYEQYF | TGTGCCAGCCTTACCCGACAGAGTCCCTACGAGCAGTACTTC
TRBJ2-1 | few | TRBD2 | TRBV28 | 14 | CATAGTSEKNEQFF | TGTGCCACGGCCGGGACTAGCGAAAAAAATGAGCAGTTCTTC
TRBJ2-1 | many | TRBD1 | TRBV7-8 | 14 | CASSLETGGVEQFF | TGTGCCAGCAGCTTGGAGACAGGGGGAGTTGAGCAGTTCTTC
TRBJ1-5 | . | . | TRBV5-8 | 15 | CASSPGGTLNQPQHF | TGTGCCAGCAGCCCTGGTGGGACCCTCAATCAGCCCCAGCATTTT
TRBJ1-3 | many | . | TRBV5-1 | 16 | CASSSSPQSSGNTIYF | TGCGCCAGCAGCTCATCTCCGCAGTCCTCTGGAAACACCATATATTTT
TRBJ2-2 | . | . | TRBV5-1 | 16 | CASSLSTRSNTGELFF | TGCGCCAGCAGCTTATCGACTAGGTCGAACACCGGGGAGCTGTTTTTT
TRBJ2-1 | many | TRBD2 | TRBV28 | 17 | CASSSRLAGLITNEQFF | TGTGCCAGCAGTTCGAGACTAGCGGGATTAATCACCAATGAGCAGTTCTTC
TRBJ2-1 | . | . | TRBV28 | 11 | CASTALHEQFF | TGTGCCAGCACCGCCCTCCATGAGCAGTTCTTC